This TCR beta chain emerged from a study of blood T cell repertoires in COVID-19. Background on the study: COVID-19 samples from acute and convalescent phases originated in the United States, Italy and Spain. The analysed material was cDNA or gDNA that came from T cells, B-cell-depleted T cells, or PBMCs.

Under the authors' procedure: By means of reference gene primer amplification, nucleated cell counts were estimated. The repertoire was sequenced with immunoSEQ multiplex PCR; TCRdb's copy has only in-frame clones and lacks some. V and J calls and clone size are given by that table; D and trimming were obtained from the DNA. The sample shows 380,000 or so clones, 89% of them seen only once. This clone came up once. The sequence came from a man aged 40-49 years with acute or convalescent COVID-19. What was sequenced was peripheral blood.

For the CDR3, the DNA is TGTGCCAGCTCACCACAGGGGGAACGGCAGCCCCAGCATTTT. It specifies CASSPQGERQPQHF. The chain couples TRBV18 to TRBJ1-5, with TRBD1 as a possible D gene (6 bases). The CDR3 loop spans 14 amino acids. CDR1 is KGHSH, CDR2 LQKENI, per germline. V was pared by 1 base and J by 7 bases, with 11 bases between.